The source of this T cell receptor (beta chain) is a study of blood T cells in healthy people across ages. Study results and limitations: A roughly linear fall in TCR beta diversity per million T cells was seen with increasing age. Fewer expanded clones and more diversity marked long-lived versus aged donors.

Approximately 9.4 milliliters was the volume of peripheral blood drawn from each donor. In regard to this clonotype: Its target is unknown.

Germline assignment: CDR1 MNHEY and CDR2 SVGAGI. Trimming removed 3 bases at V and 4 bases at J, with 16 bases between. The CDR3 consists of 16 residues. For the second PCR, which ran for roughly 7 to 11 cycles, a sample-barcoded 5' primer and a J-beta primer mix were used. TCRdb reprocessed the 5' RACE reads with MiXCR, giving one entry per CDR3 protein. The sample carries fewer than 750,000 distinct CDR3 sequences, 52% recorded once. The sample consisted of blood. The receptor was derived from an elderly woman in good health. The chain employs TRBV6-5 and TRBJ1-3; tentatively, D is TRBD1 (5 bases). The DNA of the CDR3 is TGTGCCAGCAGTTATAATCCGACGGGGCGGGGAAACACCATATATTTT. Translation: CASSYNPTGRGNTIYF.